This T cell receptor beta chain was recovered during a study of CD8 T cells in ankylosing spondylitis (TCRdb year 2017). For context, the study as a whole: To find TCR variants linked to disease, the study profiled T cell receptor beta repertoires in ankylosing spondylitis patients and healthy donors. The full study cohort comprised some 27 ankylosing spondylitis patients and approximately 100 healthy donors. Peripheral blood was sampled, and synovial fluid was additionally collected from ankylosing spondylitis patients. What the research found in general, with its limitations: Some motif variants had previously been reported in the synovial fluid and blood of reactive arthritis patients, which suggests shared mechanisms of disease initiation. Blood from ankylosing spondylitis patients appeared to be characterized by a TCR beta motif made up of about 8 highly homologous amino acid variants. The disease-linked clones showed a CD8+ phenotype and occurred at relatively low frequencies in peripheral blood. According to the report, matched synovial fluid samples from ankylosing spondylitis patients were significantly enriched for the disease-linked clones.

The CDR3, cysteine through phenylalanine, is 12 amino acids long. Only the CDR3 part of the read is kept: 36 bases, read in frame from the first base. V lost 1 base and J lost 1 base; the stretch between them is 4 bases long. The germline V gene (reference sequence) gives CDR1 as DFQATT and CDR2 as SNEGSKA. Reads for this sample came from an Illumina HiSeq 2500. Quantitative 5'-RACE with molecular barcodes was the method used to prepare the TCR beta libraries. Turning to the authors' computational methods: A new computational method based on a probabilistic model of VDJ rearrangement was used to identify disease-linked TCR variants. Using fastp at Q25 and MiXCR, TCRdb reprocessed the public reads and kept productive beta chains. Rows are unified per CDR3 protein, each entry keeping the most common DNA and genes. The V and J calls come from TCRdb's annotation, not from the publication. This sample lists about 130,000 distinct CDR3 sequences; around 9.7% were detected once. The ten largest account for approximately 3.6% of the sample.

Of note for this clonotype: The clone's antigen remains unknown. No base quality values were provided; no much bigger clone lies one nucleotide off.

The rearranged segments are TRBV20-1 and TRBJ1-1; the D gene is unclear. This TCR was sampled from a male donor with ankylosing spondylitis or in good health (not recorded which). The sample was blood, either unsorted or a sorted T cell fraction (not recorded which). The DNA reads TGCAGTGCTAGAGCCCAGAACACTGAAGCTTTCTTT. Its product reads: CSARAQNTEAFF.